The next 3 T cell receptor beta chains were all read from a single sample in a study of human T cells and chemical hapten exposure (dated by TCRdb to 2020 to 2023). The meaning of the sample's time point label: pre-sensitization, week 0. This specimen's treatment or condition label, interpreted: therapeutic diphenylcyclopropenone sensitization with weekly scalp DPC. Library preparation was by RACE. These reads were obtained on a NextSeq 500. The raw public reads went through TCRdb reprocessing: fastp at Q25, MiXCR clone calling, in-frame beta chains kept. Every entry covers one CDR3 protein and lists the most common genes and DNA from its rows. For this sample there are fewer than 200,000 distinct CDR3 sequences; 25% to 35% appear just once. Of the sample, about 2.8% falls within the top ten clones. The source was whole blood, collected in connection with sensitization to the hapten diphenylcyclopropenone (DPC). The receptors were sampled from a woman in her twenties or thirties with alopecia areata. Some clones in this sample may be carry-over from other donors' samples.

The genes are TRBV18 and TRBJ1-6; the D is unclear. The CDR3 has 13 residues. The germline V gene encodes CDR1 KGHSH and CDR2 LQKENI. V lost 2 bases and J 3 bases, leaving 2 bases between the germline ends. CDR3 in amino acids: CASSPDYNSPLHF. CDR3 nucleotide sequence: TGTGCCAGCTCACCAGACTATAATTCACCCCTCCACTTT. Together with reference TRBV18 and TRBJ1-6, the CDR3 gives the full variable domain: NAGVMQNPRHLVRRRGQEARLRCSPMKGHSHVYWYRQLPEEGLKFMVYLQKENIIDESGMPKERFSAEFPKEGPSILRIQQVVRGDSAAYFCASSPDYNSPLHFGNGTRLTVT.

The rearrangement joins TRBV24-1 to TRBJ2-1, with unresolved D. Trimming took 5 bases from V and 1 from J, leaving 8 bases between them. The CDR3 is 14 residues long. Germline V CDR1 and CDR2: KGHDR, SFDVKD. CDR3 DNA: TGTGCCACCAGTGCCGGGCTATCCTACAATGAGCAGTTCTTC. This gives the protein CATSAGLSYNEQFF.

This sequence joins TRBV29-1 and TRBJ2-3; TRBD2 aligns across 9 bases. The CDR3 has 15 residues. The germline gives CDR1 SQVTM, CDR2 ANQGSEA. The V and J ends lost 3 bases and 4 bases, in that order; junction bases with no gene match: 8. The CDR3 sequence: CSVDSVAGDADTQYF. CDR3 DNA: TGCAGCGTTGATAGCGTAGCGGGAGATGCAGATACGCAGTATTTT.